Below, one T cell receptor (beta chain) is given with its context. The sample belongs to a study of blood T cell repertoires in COVID-19. TCRdb keeps only in-frame clones here, not all; method: immunoSEQ multiplex PCR. The sample lists about 150,000 clones, 91% occurring once. The germline gives CDR1 WSHSY, CDR2 SAAADI. Losses at the gene ends were 6 bases for V and 5 bases for J; bases not matched to a gene: 5. CDR3 size: 14 residues. This chain joins TRBV10-2 and TRBJ2-2; 8 bases fit TRBD1. Sequencing was done on a sample of peripheral blood. The source of this sequence is a middle-aged man with acute or convalescent COVID-19. CDR3: CASRPTGVTGELFF. In DNA form, the CDR3 reads TGCGCCAGCAGGCCGACAGGGGTGACCGGGGAGCTGTTTTTT.